These T cell receptor beta chains were read from a single sample in a study of CXCR3-negative and CXCR3-positive naive CD8 T cells. TCRdb reworked the 5' RACE reads into one entry per CDR3 protein, no DNA. Recorded for this sample: about 5,500 distinct CDR3 sequences. Sequenced sample: naive CXCR3- CD8+ T cells from blood. These receptors were collected from a human donor in good health. Some clones in this sample may be carry-over from other donors' samples. The CDR3 runs from the conserved cysteine through the conserved F or W. Clone size, where shown, is once, few, many, or a class for clones that have expanded.

>TRBJ1-2|TRBV27|NA
CASSLTGGNYGYTF
>TRBJ2-1|TRBV20-1|medium-sized
CSARILAGDNNEQFF
>TRBJ2-1|TRBV4-1|NA
CASSQPSLLNEQFF
>TRBJ1-1|TRBV29-1|medium-sized
CSVEDPDRARGAFF
>TRBJ2-5|TRBV10-3|NA
CAISVGAGGGEAETQYF
>TRBJ2-1|TRBV7-2|medium-sized
CASSTIASSTSYNEQFF
>TRBJ2-3|TRBV15|NA
CATSRPLALDNRFTDTQYF
>TRBJ2-2|TRBV7-7|NA
CASSPWTSDTGELFF
>TRBJ2-5|TRBV11-2|medium-sized
CASSQLQGLGETQYF
>TRBJ2-1|TRBV12-3/TRBV12-4|NA
CASSFGFNEQFF
>TRBJ1-2|TRBV27|NA
CASKGQGEGFYGYTF
>TRBJ2-7|TRBV7-6|NA
CASSLSRGGYEQYF
>TRBJ2-7|TRBV5-1|NA
CASSGQGLRGEQYF
>TRBJ2-1|TRBV9|medium-sized
CASSPSGGIYNEQFF
>TRBJ1-5|TRBV27|NA
CASSPQSTGQPQHF
>TRBJ2-1|TRBV6-1|NA
CASRGPNNEQFF
>TRBJ1-1|TRBV6-2/TRBV6-3|NA
CASSPASGGLEAFF
>TRBJ2-1|TRBV7-9|medium-sized
CASRSTDRAPSYNEQFF
>TRBJ1-6|TRBV7-6|NA
CASSLDSSYNSPLHF
>TRBJ2-7|TRBV5-6|NA
CASSSQGPGQYF
>TRBJ1-2|TRBV29-1|NA
CSVAGTTADGYTF
>TRBJ1-1|TRBV6-2/TRBV6-3|medium-sized
CASSYSETDSTEAFF
>TRBJ1-2|TRBV29-1|NA
CSVVSGQALGALYGYTF
>TRBJ2-1|TRBV7-2|NA
CASSLGTVMGNEQFF
>TRBJ2-1|TRBV6-5|NA
CASRPSTGPSSYNEQFF
>TRBJ1-1|TRBV5-1|NA
CASSLAEEMNTEAFF
>TRBJ2-1|TRBV30|NA
CAWSWLAGSFDEQFF
>TRBJ2-7|TRBV11-1|NA
CASGQGPYEQYF
>TRBJ2-3|TRBV5-1|medium-sized
CASSLLAGEGADTQYF
>TRBJ1-1|TRBV6-1|NA
CASSPFTGGLNTEAFF
>TRBJ1-4|TRBV12-3/TRBV12-4|medium-sized
CASSSPGNEKLFF
>TRBJ2-2|TRBV7-9|medium-sized
CASSDTRDYNTGELFF
>TRBJ2-1|TRBV4-3|NA
CASSQRPGGEQFF
>TRBJ2-1|TRBV7-8|medium-sized
CASSLVLAGYNEQFF
>TRBJ2-1|TRBV12-3/TRBV12-4|NA
CASTPSGTSVVDEQFF